This T cell receptor beta chain was sequenced in a study of shared clonotypes between healthy human individuals. This clone was counted a single time. The test was conducted at deep level. The authors split each subset's genomic DNA evenly across several immunoSEQ plates. Clones were read by immunoSEQ multiplex PCR, and TCRdb kept only the in-frame ones, dropping some. The data show 450,000 to 500,000 clones, 60% to 80% seen once. V gave up 5 bases and J gave up 7 bases; unmatched junction bases: 6. Germline V gene sequence: CDR1 GTSNPN, CDR2 SVGIG (reference sequence). There are 13 residues in the CDR3.

V is TRBV30 and J is TRBJ2-7; TRBD2 agrees at 12 bases. This TCR was sampled from a woman in her forties in good health. Some clones in this sample may be carry-over from other donors' samples. The specimen was PBMCs. The CDR3 reads CAWGLAGGGEQYF. The CDR3 DNA reads TGTGCCTGGGGGCTAGCGGGAGGGGGAGAGCAGTACTTC.